Below, 5 T cell receptor beta chains from the same sample are listed, as sequenced in a study of CD8 T cells in ankylosing spondylitis. Points from the study as a whole: Within ankylosing spondylitis blood, a TCR beta motif made up of several highly homologous variants appeared to be characteristic.

TCRdb recomputed calls from the 5' RACE reads with MiXCR, one row per CDR3 protein. The repertoire holds 700,000 or so distinct CDR3 sequences, with 15% to 20% as singletons. No cognate antigen is known for these TCRs. Sequencing was performed on blood, either unsorted or a sorted T cell fraction (not recorded which). Receptors were obtained from a male donor with ankylosing spondylitis.

This clonotype was counted only a few times. J is TRBJ2-7 and V is TRBV5-1; 9 bases agree with TRBD2. The CDR3 loop spans 14 amino acids. V lost 4 bases to trimming and J lost 10 bases; unmatched junction nucleotides: 12. Germline lookup yields CDR1 SGHRS and CDR2 YFSETQ. CDR3 loop: CASSRGLADISQYF. CDR3 DNA sequence: TGCGCCAGCAGCCGGGGACTAGCCGATATTAGTCAGTACTTC.

The chain couples TRBV12-3 or TRBV12-4 to TRBJ2-5; unclear D gene. The CDR3 extends over 15 amino acids. The V end was cut by 6 bases, the J end by 0 bases, with 14 bases between. The CDR3 region is CASSPDTAYQETQYF. The DNA of the CDR3 is TGTGCCAGCAGCCCCGATACAGCGTACCAAGAGACCCAGTACTTC.

A few counts support this clonotype. The chain uses TRBV6-1 and TRBJ1-5; possibly TRBD1 for D (6 bases). Germline V gives CDR1 MNHNS, CDR2 SASEGT. The CDR3 has 14 amino acids. V lost 6 bases and J lost 1, with 10 bases in between. The chain's CDR3 is CASSRTDSNQPQHF. As DNA, the CDR3 is TGTGCCAGCAGCCGGACAGACAGCAATCAGCCCCAGCATTTT.

For the CDR3, the DNA is TGTGCCAGCAGTTTATGGCTGGGGGGCGGGAGTGGGTACACCGGGGAGCTGTTTTTT. Translated, it gives CASSLWLGGGSGYTGELFF. The genes are TRBV12-3 or TRBV12-4 and TRBJ2-2; possible D gene TRBD2, 7 bases. CDR3 length equals 19 residues. The V end was cut by 2 bases, the J end by 3 bases, with 22 bases between.

Here the CDR3 DNA reads TGTGCCAGCACCTCATTGGGGGGGCTCACTCCCTATGGCTACACCTTC. Protein product: CASTSLGGLTPYGYTF. The J gene is TRBJ1-2, the V gene TRBV28; TRBD1 might be the D (6 bases). Germline CDR1 reads MDHEN; CDR2 reads SYDVKM. V lost 7 bases to trimming and J lost 4 bases, with 22 bases between them. CDR3 size: 16 residues.